The 5 T cell receptor beta chains listed next were all sequenced from one sample in a study of T cell responses to AZD1222 COVID-19 vaccine. Libraries were prepared by immunoSEQ multiplex PCR; TCRdb keeps only in-frame clonotypes and omits some of them. The sample comprises roughly 110,000 clones, roughly nine tenths of which are singletons, and over 3.5% rests with the top ten. The material was peripheral blood, obtained on day 0 of AZD1222 vaccination. These receptors were obtained from an adult in good health.

The chain joins TRBV4-1 to TRBJ1-6, with D hard to call. The V and J ends lost 1 base and 10 bases respectively, with 5 bases between them. Germline CDR1 is MGHRA and CDR2 is YSYEKL. The CDR3 has 12 residues. The CDR3 region is CASSQGPSPLHF. DNA of the CDR3: TGCGCCAGCAGCCAAGGTCCCTCACCCCTCCACTTT.

The chain links TRBV7-3 to TRBJ1-1, with D possibly matching TRBD1 (6 bases). The CDR3 runs to 15 residues. Trimming removed 5 bases from V and 3 bases from J, with 16 bases in between. The germline V gene has CDR1 SGHTA and CDR2 FQGTGA. The DNA of the CDR3 is TGTGCCAGCAGCCCCGGAGGGGGTCCTGACACTGAAGCTTTCTTT. This gives the protein CASSPGGGPDTEAFF.

The rearrangement joins TRBV19 to TRBJ1-5, with 7 nucleotides matching TRBD1. The trim removed 7 bases at V and 9 bases at J, leaving 15 bases unmatched. The CDR3 covers 15 residues. The germline CDR1 and CDR2 sequences are LNHDA and SQIVND (reference sequence). The CDR3: CASTPGQEPSPPQHF. CDR3 DNA sequence: TGTGCCAGTACACCTGGACAGGAGCCATCTCCGCCCCAGCATTTT.

This chain joins TRBV7-3 and TRBJ1-2; TRBD1 might be the D (6 bases). The CDR3 runs 16 residues. Trimming removed 5 bases from V and 7 bases from J, with 23 bases in between. Germline lookup yields CDR1 SGHTA and CDR2 FQGTGA. The CDR3 region is CASSPMGGGVDGGYTF. The CDR3 nucleotides are TGTGCCAGCAGCCCCATGGGAGGGGGAGTGGACGGTGGCTACACCTTC. Based on the CDR3 plus reference TRBV7-3 and TRBJ1-2, the full variable domain is GAGVSQTPSNKVTEKGKYVELRCDPISGHTALYWYRQSLGQGPEFLIYFQGTGAADDSGLPNDRFFAVRPEGSVSTLKIQRTERGDSAVYLCASSPMGGGVDGGYTFGSGTRLTVV.

V and J are TRBV24-1 and TRBJ2-5; possibly TRBD1 for D (6 bases). The V and J ends lost 4 bases and 5 bases respectively, with 16 bases between them. Germline assignment: CDR1 KGHDR and CDR2 SFDVKD. The CDR3 is 15 amino acids. The CDR3 DNA is TGTGCCACCAGTGAAACAGGGATCCGCGGGGAGACCCAGTACTTC. Protein: CATSETGIRGETQYF.